This record covers a single T cell receptor beta chain. What antigen it recognizes has not been identified. This is likely an artifact of a read error, given a far larger clone one base away. This entry comes from a study of Epstein–Barr virus B cells in breast cancer (TCRdb year 2021). Regarding the complete study: Control T cells were expanded by rapid expansion method with irradiated PBMC feeders, soluble OKT3 and IL-2 200 U/ml, collected roughly 9-13 days after stimulation. A single-patient case report was conducted to examine whether the T-cell receptor repertoire in triple-negative breast cancer is shaped by tumor-infiltrating EBV+ B cells.

Receptor libraries were prepared by 5' RACE. The SMARTer Human TCR a/b Profiling Kit was used to construct TCR libraries from RNA, capturing the full V(D)J regions of both the alpha and beta chains. After amplification, the libraries were purified with AMPure XP beads and validated using the DNA 1000 Kit on an Agilent 2100 Bioanalyzer. The libraries were sequenced on an Illumina MiSeq using the 600-cycle v3 reagent kit, and 2 x 300 bp paired-end reads were generated. From the authors' description of their analysis: MiXCR and VDJTools were used to process the reads; non-productive clonotypes were removed, and clonotypes were merged by CDR3 amino acid sequence before frequencies were recalculated. CDR3 sequences were matched against the McPAS-TCR database with a Levenshtein distance of 1 allowed, and UpSet plots were generated in R using UpSetR. In TCRdb, the public reads were trimmed at Q25 with fastp and aligned with MiXCR, with productive beta chains retained. Merged by CDR3 protein, the rows form single entries marked with the most common genes and DNA. Here the V and J calls rest on TCRdb's processing, not on the authors' analysis. The sample has under 2,000 distinct CDR3 sequences on record, about 15% of them singletons. About 29% of the sample rests with the top ten.

Results the study describes overall, beyond this receptor: All data came from one patient, described as a first proof of concept, and this single-patient design limits how far the findings can be generalized.

RNA from roughly 9.3e4 to 9.6e5 cultured T cells was extracted using RNeasy Micro or Mini kits with on-column DNase digestion, and the RNA was checked on an Agilent 2100 Bioanalyzer. The CDR3 goes from the cysteine to the phenylalanine over 12 residues. Only CDR3 DNA is held: 36 bases, read in frame from base 1. CDR1 and CDR2, looked up from the germline V gene, are SGDLS and YYNGEE. The trim is 3 bases for V and 10 bases for J, with a gap of 11 bases between the germline ends. Material: tumor-infiltrating lymphocytes expanded in culture. This clonotype originated in a woman in her thirties or forties with triple-negative breast cancer. The sequence is built from TRBV9 and TRBJ2-1; the D gene is not confidently resolved. The CDR3 here reads CASSGQNYEQFF. The sequence in DNA is TGTGCCAGCAGCGGTCAAAACTACGAGCAGTTCTTC.